This TCR beta chain was recorded in a study of blood T cells in healthy people across ages. Study-wide background: Per two T cells, template switching captured roughly one barcoded beta molecule. Findings and caveats of the study: From one million sequenced T cells, diversity estimates were lower bounds. Observed TCR beta diversity per million T cells went down as age went up. This fall followed a roughly linear course with age.

Sample-barcoded 5' priming and a J-beta primer mix drove a second PCR of about 6 to 12 cycles. TCRdb re-derived calls from the 5' RACE reads in MiXCR, one entry per CDR3 protein. The sample includes roughly 1.4 million distinct CDR3 sequences, around 59% seen only once; the top ten take under 8.5%. The CDR3 runs 17 residues. The V gene's germline CDR1 is LGHNA and CDR2 YNFKEQ. Trimming left V 4 bases short and J 0 bases short, with 17 bases between. As concerns this clonotype: What it binds is not known.

The chain carries TRBV4-2 and TRBJ2-3, with D maybe TRBD2 (6 bases). The sample consisted of blood. The clonotype was recovered from a man between 18 and 35 years old in good health. DNA of the CDR3: TGTGCCAGCAGCCCTCCCGGGACTGCCACTAGCACAGATACGCAGTATTTT. Its protein is CASSPPGTATSTDTQYF.